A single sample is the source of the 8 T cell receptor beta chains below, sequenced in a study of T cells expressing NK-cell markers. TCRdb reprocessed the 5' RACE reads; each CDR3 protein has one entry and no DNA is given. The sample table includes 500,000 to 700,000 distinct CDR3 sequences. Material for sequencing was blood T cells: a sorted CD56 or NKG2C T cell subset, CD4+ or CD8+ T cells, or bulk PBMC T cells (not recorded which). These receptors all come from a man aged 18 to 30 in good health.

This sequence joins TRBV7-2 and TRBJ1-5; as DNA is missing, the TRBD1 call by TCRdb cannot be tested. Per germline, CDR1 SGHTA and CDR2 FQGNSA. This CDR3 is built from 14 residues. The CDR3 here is CASSAGQSLQPQHF.

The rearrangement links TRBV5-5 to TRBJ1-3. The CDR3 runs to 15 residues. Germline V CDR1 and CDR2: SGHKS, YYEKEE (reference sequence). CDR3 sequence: CASSLGWSSGNTIYF.

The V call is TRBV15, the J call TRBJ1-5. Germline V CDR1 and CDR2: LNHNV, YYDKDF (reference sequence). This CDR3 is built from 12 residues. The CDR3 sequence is CATRRGVQPQHF.

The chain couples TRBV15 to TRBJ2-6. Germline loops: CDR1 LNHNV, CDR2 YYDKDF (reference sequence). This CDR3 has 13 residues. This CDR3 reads CATSRGGANVLTF.

The CDR3 reads CASSEPTRRQDNEQFF. This chain uses TRBV2 with TRBJ2-1; the D call of TRBD1 rests on TCRdb alone, since no DNA is present to check it. Germline CDR1 reads SNHLY; CDR2 reads FYNNEI. The CDR3 runs 16 residues. Combining the CDR3 with reference TRBV2 and TRBJ2-1 gives the whole variable domain EPEVTQTPSHQVTQMGQEVILRCVPISNHLYFYWYRQILGQKVEFLVSFYNNEISEKSEIFDDQFSVERPDGSNFTLKIRSTKLEDSAMYFCASSEPTRRQDNEQFFGPGTRLTVL.

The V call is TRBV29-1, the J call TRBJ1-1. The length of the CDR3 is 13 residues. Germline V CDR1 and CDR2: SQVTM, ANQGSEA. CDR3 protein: CSVFLDQNTEAFF.

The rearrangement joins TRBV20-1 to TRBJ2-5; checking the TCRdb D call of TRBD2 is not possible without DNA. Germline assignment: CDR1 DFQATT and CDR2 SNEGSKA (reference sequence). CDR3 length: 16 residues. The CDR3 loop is CSARDPETGAVETQYF.

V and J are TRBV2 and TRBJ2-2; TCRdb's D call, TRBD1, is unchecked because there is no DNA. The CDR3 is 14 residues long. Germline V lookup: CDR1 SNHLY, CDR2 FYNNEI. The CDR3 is CASSDRGYAGELFF.